The source of this TCR beta chain is a study of CXCR3-negative and CXCR3-positive naive CD8 T cells. Findings and limits, study-wide: TRBV-TRBJ usage was alike in naive CXCR3-negative and CXCR3-positive cells but differed in memory cells. Both naive subsets had comparably high diversity; memory CD8+ cells much lower. With CXCR3 expression partially decreased after cryopreservation, most assays relied on fresh PBMCs.

UMI-tagged TRB cDNA libraries were built via 5' RACE. Reanalyzing the 5' RACE reads, TCRdb keeps one entry per CDR3 protein, without DNA. This listing includes 56,000 or so distinct CDR3 sequences. Per the germline V gene, CDR1 is MDHEN and CDR2 is SYDVKM. The CDR3 is 16 amino acids. A remark on this clonotype: The antigen is unknown.

The chain joins TRBV28 to TRBJ1-6; the D call from TCRdb, TRBD1, cannot be confirmed without DNA. The TCR sequence derives from a human donor in good health. Some clones in this sample may be carry-over from other donors' samples. Material: memory CD8+ T cells from blood. CDR3 in amino acids: CASSRGPSSYNSPLHF.